A single sample gave rise to the 30 T cell receptor beta chains below, sequenced in a study of PD-L1 blockade in urothelial cancer. Libraries were prepared by immunoSEQ multiplex PCR; TCRdb keeps only in-frame clonotypes and omits some of them. The sample holds tens of thousands of clones, roughly 89% seen once. Time point specified: pretreatment peripheral blood. This sample comprised PBMCs, obtained around atezolizumab (anti-PD-L1) treatment. The receptors come from a man in his sixties with urothelial cancer.

This sequence joins TRBV6-5 and TRBJ2-7; 7 bases agree with TRBD1. J lost 2 bases, V lost 5 bases, and 3 bases had no gene match. Germline CDR1 and CDR2: MNHEY and SVGAGI. CDR3 length equals 13 residues. Here the CDR3 DNA reads TGTGCCAGCAGTATCGGGACAGCCTACGAGCAGTACTTC. Amino acid sequence: CASSIGTAYEQYF.

J is TRBJ1-2 and V is TRBV5-4; 12 bases agree with TRBD1. The J segment lost 5 bases and the V segment lost 4 bases, leaving 3 bases of the junction unmatched. Looked up from germline, CDR1 is SGHNT and CDR2 is YYREEE (reference sequence). This CDR3 comprises 14 residues. DNA of the CDR3: TGTGCCAGCAGCCTGGGACAGGGGGCGTATGGCTACACCTTC. Residues: CASSLGQGAYGYTF.

This rearrangement joins TRBV27 to TRBJ2-3; no clear D gene. Trimming left V 5 bases short and J 10 bases short, with 16 bases between. This CDR3 comprises 13 residues. Germline-derived CDR1 and CDR2 are MNHEY and SMNVEV (reference sequence). CDR3 sequence reads: CASSARLASSQYF. The CDR3 DNA sequence: TGTGCCAGCAGTGCGCGGTTAGCCTCCTCGCAGTATTTT.

The chain combines TRBV18 with TRBJ2-7; 11 bases align to TRBD2. CDR3 size: 20 residues. Per germline, CDR1 KGHSH and CDR2 LQKENI. The ends lost 2 bases at V and 4 bases at J; junction bases unmatched: 19. The CDR3 region has the DNA TGTGCCAGCTCACCAAGTGTTTCTAGCGGGGGGTCGAGCGACTTATACGAGCAGTACTTC. Encoded protein: CASSPSVSSGGSSDLYEQYF.

J is TRBJ1-2 and V is TRBV2, with a tentative D call TRBD1 (5 bases). The CDR3 has 13 residues. Germline V gene data show CDR1 as SNHLY and CDR2 as FYNNEI. The ends were cut back, 6 bases at V and 3 bases at J, with 11 bases in the middle. The CDR3 reads CASSLGPDYGYTF. The CDR3 DNA sequence: TGTGCCAGCAGCCTGGGGCCCGACTATGGCTACACCTTC.

This clone was found once. The chain has TRBV15 and TRBJ1-2; 7 positions agree with TRBD1. With V trimmed by 0 bases and J by 6 bases, 7 bases remained unmatched. The CDR3 is 15 amino acids. Germline assignment: CDR1 LNHNV and CDR2 YYDKDF (reference sequence). CDR3 region: CATSRDLRGQDGYTF. CDR3 coding DNA: TGTGCCACCAGCAGAGATCTTAGGGGGCAGGATGGCTACACCTTC.

The chain links TRBV5-4 to TRBJ2-3; the match to TRBD2 covers 7 bases. CDR1 SGHNT and CDR2 YYREEE come from the germline V gene (reference sequence). This CDR3 has 14 residues. The ends lost 3 bases at V and 0 bases at J; junction bases unmatched: 1. Here the CDR3 DNA reads TGTGCCAGCAGCTCGCGGGGGAGCACAGATACGCAGTATTTT. The encoded protein is CASSSRGSTDTQYF.

The CDR3 sequence: CASSYERTSGSYEQYF. For the CDR3, the DNA is TGCGCCAGCAGTTACGAACGGACTAGCGGCTCCTACGAGCAGTACTTC. This chain uses TRBV4-3 with TRBJ2-7, with 10 nucleotides matching TRBD2. V shed 6 bases and J 0 bases; nucleotides not matched to a gene: 8. The CDR3 consists of 16 residues. CDR1 is LGHNA, CDR2 YSLEER, per germline.

V gene TRBV6-6 combines with J gene TRBJ2-7, with 14 bases matching TRBD2. CDR1 is MNHNY and CDR2 is SVGAGI in the germline V gene (reference sequence). The CDR3 has 16 residues. The junction had 6 bases not matched to a gene; V was cut back by 6 bases and J by 2 bases. CDR3 DNA: TGTGCCAGCAGGAGCCCGGGACTAGCGGGAGCCTACGAGCAGTACTTC. This encodes CASRSPGLAGAYEQYF.

The rearrangement joins TRBV6-5 to TRBJ1-2; the match to TRBD1 covers 8 bases. Trimming took 6 bases from V and 4 from J; bases not matched to a gene: 10. Germline lookup yields CDR1 MNHEY and CDR2 SVGAGI. The CDR3 totals 15 residues. The CDR3 DNA reads TGTGCCAGCAGCCAGGACAGGGAGTGGGTCTATGGCTACACCTTC. This translates into CASSQDREWVYGYTF.

V and J are TRBV10-1 and TRBJ2-4, with D perhaps matching TRBD2 (6 bases). Trimming removed 8 bases from V and 8 bases from J, with 19 bases in between. This CDR3 comprises 14 residues. Germline CDR1 reads WNHNN; CDR2 reads SYGVQD (reference sequence). Written as DNA, the CDR3 is TGCGCCAGCCATTCCCGGCGGGGCTGGGACATTCAGTACTTC. Translated, it gives CASHSRRGWDIQYF.

V usage is TRBV7-2 and J usage is TRBJ1-4; 7 bases fit TRBD1. The length of the CDR3 is 14 residues. V gave up 5 bases and J gave up 7 bases; unmatched junction bases: 7. Germline V gene lookup returns CDR1 SGHTA and CDR2 FQGNSA. The DNA for the CDR3 is TGTGCCAGCAGCCTGGGACAGCCCCCTGAAAAACTGTTTTTT. Residues: CASSLGQPPEKLFF.

The rearrangement links TRBV25-1 to TRBJ1-2; D gene unclear. CDR3 length: 13 residues. Trimming shortened V by 4 bases and J by 7 bases, and 13 bases separated the two germline ends. CDR1 MGHDK and CDR2 SYGVNS come from the germline V gene. The CDR3: CASSARGRFGYTF. In DNA form, the CDR3 reads TGTGCCAGCAGTGCTCGCGGGCGCTTTGGCTACACCTTC.

The gene calls are TRBV7-2 and TRBJ2-7; a possible D gene is TRBD2 (6 bases). Trimming left V 5 bases short and J 6 bases short, with 17 bases between. In germline, CDR1 is SGHTA, CDR2 FQGNSA. The CDR3 loop spans 14 amino acids. The CDR3 is CASSDGTHSLEQYF. DNA of the CDR3: TGTGCCAGCAGCGACGGGACTCATAGTCTCGAGCAGTACTTC.

This clone was seen once. This chain links TRBV4-1 with TRBJ1-2; D may be TRBD1 (6 bases). The CDR3 is 13 residues long. Germline-derived CDR1 and CDR2 are MGHRA and YSYEKL. The V end lost 1 base, the J end lost 6 bases, and 9 bases lay between the germline ends. CDR3 residues: CASSQAAGDGYTF. The CDR3 DNA is TGCGCCAGCAGCCAAGCCGCAGGGGATGGCTACACCTTC.

This chain's CDR3 is CASSSGQGTDTQYF. The CDR3 DNA follows: TGTGCCAGCAGCTCAGGACAGGGAACAGATACGCAGTATTTT. The chain employs TRBV7-6 and TRBJ2-3; TRBD1 aligns across 8 bases. Germline V lookup: CDR1 SGHVS, CDR2 FNYEAQ. The CDR3 length is 14 residues. J was trimmed by 3 bases and V by 4 bases; bases with no gene match: 3. Combining the CDR3 with reference TRBV7-6 and TRBJ2-3 gives the whole variable domain GAGVSQSPRYKVTKRGQDVALRCDPISGHVSLYWYRQALGQGPEFLTYFNYEAQQDKSGLPNDRFSAERPEGSISTLTIQRTEQRDSAMYRCASSSGQGTDTQYFGPGTRLTVL.

This rearrangement joins TRBV2 to TRBJ1-1; D call uncertain. The CDR3 has 12 residues. Germline loops: CDR1 SNHLY, CDR2 FYNNEI. The V end lost 3 bases, the J end lost 4 bases, and 6 bases lay between the germline ends. DNA for the CDR3: TGTGCCAGCAGTGAGCGGAGCACTGAAGCTTTCTTT. This sequence encodes CASSERSTEAFF.

V is TRBV5-6 and J is TRBJ1-6; D may be TRBD1 (6 bases). The CDR3 extends over 17 amino acids. V dropped 4 bases and J dropped 0 bases, with 14 bases sitting between them. Germline V gives CDR1 SGHDT, CDR2 YYEEEE. CDR3 sequence reads: CASSTHRASSYNSPLHF. Written as DNA, the CDR3 is TGTGCCAGCAGCACGCACAGGGCCAGCTCCTATAATTCACCCCTCCACTTT.

This clone occurred a few times. The CDR3 DNA sequence: TGTGCCAGCAGCCTTGACTGGGTAGTCGGTGAAGCTTTCTTT. It translates to CASSLDWVVGEAFF. V usage is TRBV7-2 and J usage is TRBJ1-1; D remains ambiguous. The germline V gene has CDR1 SGHTA and CDR2 FQGNSA. CDR3 length equals 14 residues. Trimming took 5 bases from V and 7 from J, leaving 17 bases between them. The full variable domain, with the rest looked up from reference TRBV7-2 and TRBJ1-1, is GAGVSQSPSNKVTEKGKDVELRCDPISGHTALYWYRQSLGQGLEFLIYFQGNSAPDKSGLPSDRFSAERTGGSVSTLTIQRTQQEDSAVYLCASSLDWVVGEAFFGQGTRLTVV.

The rearrangement links TRBV28 to TRBJ2-5; 7 bases align to TRBD1. The germline V gene encodes CDR1 MDHEN and CDR2 SYDVKM. V lost 5 bases and J lost 9; bases outside the gene matches: 21. The CDR3 extends over 17 amino acids. For the CDR3, the DNA is TGTGCCAGCAGTCAAACGTCGTTGAGGGGGCCCTCCCGGGCCCAGTACTTC. This sequence encodes CASSQTSLRGPSRAQYF.

This sequence joins TRBV6-1 and TRBJ2-5; TRBD2 is a possible D gene (6 bases). Trimming took 0 bases from V and 5 from J, leaving 10 bases between them. The germline V gene has CDR1 MNHNS and CDR2 SASEGT. The CDR3 has 14 residues. In nucleotides, the CDR3 is TGTGCCAGCAGTGAAGCCGGGACTGCGGAGACCCAGTACTTC. Protein sequence: CASSEAGTAETQYF.

V and J are TRBV11-2 and TRBJ2-1, with 10 nucleotides matching TRBD1. Per germline, CDR1 SGHAT and CDR2 FQNNGV. Germline trimming cut 5 bases from V and 12 bases from J; bases unmatched to any gene: 13. The CDR3 spans 15 residues. The CDR3 spells CASSPDRGASGRQFF. The CDR3 region has the DNA TGTGCCAGCAGCCCGGACAGGGGGGCAAGCGGGAGGCAGTTCTTC.

The chain combines TRBV18 with TRBJ1-1; a possible D gene is TRBD1 (6 bases). This CDR3 spans 11 amino acids. V lost 3 bases and J 11 bases, leaving 10 bases between the germline ends. Germline V gene lookup returns CDR1 KGHSH and CDR2 LQKENI. The CDR3 sequence is CASSPGGLAFF. Here the CDR3 DNA reads TGTGCCAGCTCACCGGGGGGGCTGGCTTTCTTT. The whole variable domain, filled in from reference TRBV18 and TRBJ1-1, reads NAGVMQNPRHLVRRRGQEARLRCSPMKGHSHVYWYRQLPEEGLKFMVYLQKENIIDESGMPKERFSAEFPKEGPSILRIQQVVRGDSAAYFCASSPGGLAFFGQGTRLTVV.

The chain couples TRBV30 to TRBJ2-7; the D is unclear. The V end lost 0 bases, the J end lost 4 bases, and 7 bases lay between the germline ends. Germline V lookup: CDR1 GTSNPN, CDR2 SVGIG (reference sequence). This CDR3 spans 12 amino acids. In DNA form, the CDR3 reads TGTGCCTGGAGTGTATCCCAATACGAGCAGTACTTC. Protein product: CAWSVSQYEQYF.

The J gene is TRBJ2-1, the V gene TRBV28; 9 positions agree with TRBD2. CDR3 length: 14 amino acids. Germline values: CDR1 MDHEN, CDR2 SYDVKM. Trimming took 10 bases from V and 9 from J; bases not matched to a gene: 13. The CDR3 sequence is CAISGSSGISEQFF. The CDR3, as DNA: TGTGCCATCTCGGGGTCTAGCGGGATCAGTGAGCAGTTCTTC.

The chain employs TRBV5-1 and TRBJ2-1; D is perhaps TRBD2 (6 bases). The V end lost 4 bases, the J end lost 1 base, and 9 bases lay between the germline ends. The V gene's germline CDR1 is SGHRS and CDR2 YFSETQ. CDR3 length equals 14 residues. CDR3 amino acids: CASSVAESYNEQFF. Written as DNA, the CDR3 is TGCGCCAGCAGCGTAGCGGAATCCTACAATGAGCAGTTCTTC.

The V and J genes are TRBV9 and TRBJ2-5; D might be TRBD2 (6 bases). The CDR3 sequence is 15 residues long. V lost 0 bases, J lost 3 bases, and 12 bases lay in between. Germline-derived CDR1 and CDR2 are SGDLS and YYNGEE. The CDR3 region has the DNA TGTGCCAGCAGCGTAGCAACGGGAGAGAAAGAGACCCAGTACTTC. Amino acids: CASSVATGEKETQYF.

This clone was detected only once. The chain combines TRBV11-1 with TRBJ2-1; 10 nucleotides match TRBD1. Germline CDR1 SGHAT, CDR2 FQDESV (reference sequence). V gave up 6 bases and J gave up 8 bases; unmatched junction bases: 7. The CDR3 covers 14 residues. The CDR3 spells CASSWDRGSDEQFF. CDR3 coding DNA: TGTGCCAGCAGTTGGGACAGGGGTTCCGATGAGCAGTTCTTC.

The chain recombines TRBV5-4 with TRBJ1-2; D not resolved. Germline assignment: CDR1 SGHNT and CDR2 YYREEE (reference sequence). The V and J ends lost 1 base and 2 bases respectively, with 9 bases between them. The CDR3 sequence is 14 residues long. DNA of the CDR3: TGTGCCAGCAGCTTGAGTGGGCAGAACTATGGCTACACCTTC. As protein: CASSLSGQNYGYTF.

The chain links TRBV9 to TRBJ1-3, with 7 bases fitting TRBD1. Per the germline V gene, CDR1 is SGDLS and CDR2 is YYNGEE. The CDR3 spans 13 residues. The J segment lost 6 bases and the V segment lost 3 bases, leaving 3 bases of the junction unmatched. The CDR3 region is CASSARGANTIYF. The CDR3 region has the DNA TGTGCCAGCAGCGCCAGGGGGGCAAACACCATATATTTT.